A single T cell receptor (beta chain) is shown here with its context. What it recognizes is unknown. The data originate from a study of T cells in localized non-small cell lung cancer. The length of the CDR3 is 15 residues. Trimming cost V 3 bases and J 8 bases, with 14 bases left between them. Germline loops: CDR1 KGHSH, CDR2 LQKENI. This table comes from immunoSEQ multiplex PCR, and its TCRdb copy is limited to in-frame clones, with some not included. The table has over 50,000 clones, approximately 88% seen once. Regarding the study as a whole: Clonality of T cells reached its maximum in uninvolved adjacent lung, surpassing tumor. Higher T cell density in the blood was associated with longer overall survival, whereas higher adjacent-lung clonality associated with shorter survival.

This receptor was obtained from a man between 40 and 69 years old with stage III lung adenocarcinoma. The rearrangement uses TRBV18 and TRBJ1-6; possibly TRBD1 for D (6 bases). The starting material was peripheral blood mononuclear cells, obtained before any cancer treatment. CDR3 sequence: CASSPLRGTDSPLHF. DNA of the CDR3: TGTGCCAGCTCACCCCTCAGGGGTACGGATTCACCCCTCCACTTT.